A single sample gave rise to the 3 T cell receptor beta chains below, sequenced in a study of response to subunit inactivated influenza vaccine. One entry per CDR3 protein results from TCRdb running MiXCR on the RT-PCR reads. The sample lists under 750,000 distinct CDR3 sequences, 12% occurring once. Sequencing used PBMCs from blood, obtained on the day of vaccination. The receptors stem from a man in his fifties who received an inactivated influenza vaccine.

This clonotype showed up just once. Here the CDR3 reads CASSPDTGLGIQYF. The CDR3 bases are TGTGCCAGCAGCCCTGACACCGGGTTGGGCATTCAGTACTTC. The chain is built from TRBV14 and TRBJ2-4; D unresolved. The V and J ends lost 4 bases and 9 bases respectively, with 16 bases between them. There are 14 residues in the CDR3. Germline V gives CDR1 SGHDN, CDR2 FVKESK.

This clonotype turned up a few times. V gene TRBV20-1 combines with J gene TRBJ1-1; possibly TRBD1 for D (5 bases). This CDR3 comprises 13 residues. CDR1 DFQATT and CDR2 SNEGSKA come from the germline V gene (reference sequence). V was pared by 3 bases and J by 3 bases, with 11 bases between. Here the CDR3 DNA reads TGCAGTGCTAGTCAAGGGGCCTACACTGAAGCTTTCTTT. Translation gives CSASQGAYTEAFF.

This clonotype was seen repeatedly, ten times or more. V is TRBV20-1 and J is TRBJ2-3; 8 nucleotides line up with TRBD2. The CDR3 covers 17 residues. V shed 0 bases and J 8 bases; nucleotides not matched to a gene: 16. Per the germline V gene, CDR1 is DFQATT and CDR2 is SNEGSKA (reference sequence). CDR3 region: CSARDLRRAGDVTTQYF. Here the CDR3 DNA reads TGCAGTGCTAGAGATCTAAGGCGAGCGGGAGATGTTACTACGCAGTATTTT.